These 24 T cell receptor beta chains were sequenced from one sample in a study of shared clonotypes between healthy human individuals. The table came from immunoSEQ multiplex PCR; TCRdb's copy has only in-frame clones and leaves some out. The profile shows millions of clones, approximately 92% of them singletons. Sequencing used naive CD4+ T cells sorted from blood. As for subset: CD45RA+ positively selected. The receptors come from a man between 18 and 29 years old in good health.

The chain joins TRBV6-1 to TRBJ2-7; TRBD1 matches at 10 bases. Germline V lookup: CDR1 MNHNS, CDR2 SASEGT. Losses at the gene ends were 10 bases for V and 6 bases for J; bases not matched to a gene: 9. This CDR3 is 13 amino acids long. The CDR3 is CATVDRGGFEQYF. The CDR3, as DNA: TGTGCCACCGTGGACAGGGGGGGGTTCGAGCAGTACTTC.

The chain recombines TRBV6-5 with TRBJ2-2; no clear D gene. CDR1 is MNHEY, CDR2 SVGAGI, per germline. This CDR3 region has 14 residues. Trimming removed 6 bases from V and 1 base from J, with 9 bases in between. The CDR3 DNA reads TGTGCCAGCAGAATCTTAAAGAACACCGGGGAGCTGTTTTTT. It codes for CASRILKNTGELFF.

The CDR3 DNA follows: TGTGCCAGCTCACCACAGATGGGGGGGAACACTGAAGCTTTCTTT. It specifies CASSPQMGGNTEAFF. This chain links TRBV18 with TRBJ1-1; D perhaps matches TRBD1 (5 bases). The V end was cut by 1 base, the J end by 1 base, with 10 bases between. Germline lookup yields CDR1 KGHSH and CDR2 LQKENI. The CDR3 has 15 residues.

A note on this clone: Other DNA variants within this sample encode the same CDR3. The CDR3 is CASSLDGTDYGYTF. The CDR3 bases are TGTGCCAGCAGCTTAGACGGGACGGACTATGGCTACACCTTC. This chain connects TRBV11-2 to TRBJ1-2; D may be TRBD1 (5 bases). CDR1 and CDR2 (germline): SGHAT, FQNNGV. The V end was cut by 0 bases, the J end by 3 bases, with 8 bases between. The CDR3 contains 14 residues.

The chain has TRBV2 and TRBJ2-5, with D possibly matching TRBD1 (6 bases). Germline CDR1 is SNHLY and CDR2 is FYNNEI. CDR3 length: 12 amino acids. Trimming left V 7 bases short and J 5 bases short, with 11 bases between. The CDR3 DNA follows: TGTGCCAGCATGGAGCAGGGGGAGACCCAGTACTTC. This sequence encodes CASMEQGETQYF.

V and J are TRBV11-2 and TRBJ1-1; TRBD1 matches at 9 bases. Germline CDR1 SGHAT, CDR2 FQNNGV. Germline trimming cut 5 bases from V and 5 bases from J; bases unmatched to any gene: 6. The CDR3 extends over 14 amino acids. The CDR3 sequence: CASSHRGRGTEAFF. The CDR3 region has the DNA TGTGCCAGCAGCCACAGGGGGCGGGGGACTGAAGCTTTCTTT.

This clone was seen once. Other DNA sequences in the sample encode the same CDR3. The chain has TRBV7-3 and TRBJ2-3; unclear D gene. This CDR3 is 13 amino acids long. Germline CDR1 reads SGHTA; CDR2 reads FQGTGA. The V and J ends lost 6 bases and 0 bases respectively, with 7 bases between them. For the CDR3, the DNA is TGTGCCAGCAGAGAACCCAGCACAGATACGCAGTATTTT. Amino acid sequence: CASREPSTDTQYF.

J is TRBJ2-1 and V is TRBV19, with D perhaps TRBD2 (5 bases). V dropped 9 bases and J dropped 0 bases, with 9 bases sitting between them. Germline V gene data show CDR1 as LNHDA and CDR2 as SQIVND (reference sequence). There are 13 residues in the CDR3. The CDR3 DNA reads as TGTGCCAGCCTCGGACTCTCCTACAATGAGCAGTTCTTC. This sequence encodes CASLGLSYNEQFF.

The chain has TRBV2 and TRBJ1-5; D might be TRBD1 (5 bases). Germline V gives CDR1 SNHLY, CDR2 FYNNEI. The CDR3 loop spans 14 amino acids. The V and J ends lost 5 bases and 9 bases respectively, with 17 bases between them. The CDR3 sequence is CASSLDTADWPQHF. The DNA of the CDR3 is TGTGCCAGCAGTTTGGACACGGCTGATTGGCCCCAGCATTTT.

V gene TRBV2 combines with J gene TRBJ2-1; D not certain. This CDR3 has 10 residues. Germline V gene sequence: CDR1 SNHLY, CDR2 FYNNEI. With 8 bases removed from V and 7 bases from J, the gap between germline ends came to 6 bases. CDR3 loop: CASGENEQFF. For the CDR3, the DNA is TGTGCCAGCGGCGAAAATGAGCAGTTCTTC.

V is TRBV29-1 and J is TRBJ2-1, with D hard to call. The CDR3 is 11 amino acids. V lost 7 bases and J 9 bases, leaving 13 bases between the germline ends. The germline V gene has CDR1 SQVTM and CDR2 ANQGSEA. The CDR3 region is CSASAASEQFF. CDR3 in DNA: TGCAGCGCATCTGCGGCTAGTGAGCAGTTCTTC.

This clone was observed once. The chain uses TRBV18 and TRBJ2-1; D is unresolved. Per the germline V gene, CDR1 is KGHSH and CDR2 is LQKENI. Trimming removed 0 bases from V and 8 bases from J, with 11 bases in between. The CDR3 has 14 amino acids. The CDR3: CASSPPPLADEQFF. The CDR3, as DNA: TGTGCCAGCTCACCACCGCCCCTCGCGGATGAGCAGTTCTTC.

The chain carries TRBV2 and TRBJ2-7; maybe TRBD1 (6 bases). Trimming left V 6 bases short and J 3 bases short, with 15 bases between. From germline, CDR1 is SNHLY and CDR2 FYNNEI. This CDR3 has 14 residues. The CDR3 DNA is TGTGCCAGCAGGCCCGGCCAGGGACACTACGAGCAGTACTTC. This codes for CASRPGQGHYEQYF.

V gene TRBV9 combines with J gene TRBJ2-7; TRBD2 agrees at 14 bases. Losses at the gene ends were 4 bases for V and 3 bases for J; bases not matched to a gene: 3. Looked up from germline, CDR1 is SGDLS and CDR2 is YYNGEE. The CDR3 runs 15 residues. CDR3 DNA: TGTGCCAGCAGCATGGGACTAGCGGGAGACTACGAGCAGTACTTC. Encoded protein: CASSMGLAGDYEQYF.

The chain couples TRBV6-5 to TRBJ1-3; a weak D match, TRBD1 (5 bases). The CDR3 runs to 14 residues. V dropped 5 bases and J dropped 4 bases, with 12 bases sitting between them. Germline V gene lookup returns CDR1 MNHEY and CDR2 SVGAGI. The CDR3 spells CASSQRDSGNTIYF. CDR3 coding DNA: TGTGCCAGCAGTCAGCGAGACAGCGGAAACACCATATATTTT.

The chain employs TRBV10-1 and TRBJ2-3; 10 bases match TRBD2. The CDR3 covers 15 residues. Trimming removed 3 bases from V and 4 bases from J; junction bases left unmatched: 4. The germline gives CDR1 WNHNN, CDR2 SYGVQD (reference sequence). CDR3 loop: CASSDSGGAPDTQYF. CDR3 DNA sequence: TGCGCCAGCAGTGACAGCGGGGGGGCCCCAGATACGCAGTATTTT.

The chain links TRBV15 to TRBJ2-5, with TRBD2 identical over 12 bases. Germline V gene data show CDR1 as LNHNV and CDR2 as YYDKDF (reference sequence). CDR3 size: 16 residues. V was pared by 5 bases and J by 1 base, with 5 bases of the junction left unmatched. CDR3 DNA: TGTGCCACCAGCCGAAGACTAGCGGGGGCCCAAGAGACCCAGTACTTC. It encodes CATSRRLAGAQETQYF.

Concerning this clone: At the DNA level, this CDR3 is encoded by other sequences in the same sample as well. This chain links TRBV18 with TRBJ1-2; possible D gene TRBD1, 5 bases. Trimming removed 6 bases from V and 2 bases from J, with 10 bases in between. There are 13 residues in the CDR3. The germline V gene has CDR1 KGHSH and CDR2 LQKENI. The CDR3 DNA reads as TGTGCCAGCTCCCCCGACAGAAACTATGGCTACACCTTC. Protein sequence: CASSPDRNYGYTF.

The chain combines TRBV19 with TRBJ1-2, with 8 bases fitting TRBD1. Germline trimming cut 6 bases from V and 6 bases from J; bases unmatched to any gene: 6. Germline V gene data show CDR1 as LNHDA and CDR2 as SQIVND (reference sequence). The CDR3 spans 13 residues. The CDR3 region is CASRVTGGNGYTF. The CDR3 DNA reads TGTGCCAGTAGGGTTACAGGGGGGAATGGCTACACCTTC.

The rearrangement joins TRBV11-2 to TRBJ2-3, with D possibly TRBD2 on 6 matching bases. The CDR3 extends over 16 amino acids. Trimming cost V 4 bases and J 2 bases, with 16 bases left between them. Germline assignment: CDR1 SGHAT and CDR2 FQNNGV. The DNA of the CDR3 is TGTGCCAGCAGCTGGGACTTAGCGGAGAACACAGATACGCAGTATTTT. Translated, it gives CASSWDLAENTDTQYF.

On this clone: Sequence at one end of the junction differs from germline and may be a read error. The chain recombines TRBV7-7 with TRBJ2-6, with D possibly matching TRBD1 (5 bases). Looked up from germline, CDR1 is SSHAT and CDR2 is FNYEAQ (reference sequence). The CDR3 totals 17 residues. The CDR3: CASSLSDRSSGANVLTF. The CDR3 DNA sequence: TGTGCTAGCAGCTTGTCTGACAGAAGCTCTGGGGCCAACGTCCTGACTTTC. Using reference TRBV7-7 and TRBJ2-6 for the parts outside the CDR3, the full variable domain is GAGVSQSPRYKVTKRGQDVTLRCDPISSHATLYWYQQALGQGPEFLTYFNYEAQPDKSGLPSDRFSAERPEGSISTLTIQRTEQRDSAMYRCASSLSDRSSGANVLTFGAGSRLTVL.

V usage is TRBV18 and J usage is TRBJ2-1; TRBD2 agrees at 10 bases. V was pared by 0 bases and J by 12 bases, with 14 bases of the junction left unmatched. CDR1 is KGHSH, CDR2 LQKENI, per germline. CDR3 length: 17 amino acids. This CDR3 is CASSPPVASGSLIGQFF. The CDR3 coding sequence is TGTGCCAGCTCACCACCGGTCGCTAGCGGGAGCCTGATAGGGCAGTTCTTC.

The CDR3 protein is CASSRLTQLENIQYF. In DNA form, the CDR3 reads TGTGCCAGCAGTCGACTTACCCAACTAGAAAACATTCAGTACTTC. The chain couples TRBV6-5 to TRBJ2-4; a possible D gene is TRBD2 (5 bases). Trimming took off 5 bases at V and 5 bases at J, with 16 bases between the two ends. Germline V gene lookup returns CDR1 MNHEY and CDR2 SVGAGI. CDR3 length: 15 amino acids.

This CDR3 reads CASSPNSYYEQYF. The CDR3, as DNA: TGTGCCAGCAGCCCCAACAGTTACTACGAGCAGTACTTC. V gene TRBV6-5 combines with J gene TRBJ2-7; D gene unclear. This CDR3 comprises 13 residues. V was trimmed by 6 bases and J by 3 bases, leaving 12 bases between them. From germline, CDR1 is MNHEY and CDR2 SVGAGI.